This T cell receptor (beta chain) stems from a study of T cells in Graves' hyperthyroidism and ophthalmopathy. The CDR3 contains 15 residues. Germline CDR1 is SGHRS and CDR2 is YFSETQ. The V end was cut by 0 bases, the J end by 4 bases, with 12 bases between. PBMCs stemmed from more than 7.5 ml fresh peripheral blood. Authors of the study amplified TCR beta CDR3 regions from RNA transcripts. RT-PCR in the first round (using the HTBI primer set) targeted the TCR CDR3. TCRdb reprocessed the multiplex PCR reads with MiXCR, giving one entry per CDR3 protein. This sample has under 550,000 distinct CDR3 sequences; roughly 15% occur once, and the top ten carry 4% to 6.5%.

This rearrangement joins TRBV5-1 to TRBJ2-3; no clear D gene. The source material was blood. The clonotype comes from a woman younger than 35 with Graves' hyperthyroidism. The CDR3 loop reads CASSLATDGSDTQYF. The DNA of the CDR3 is TGCGCCAGCAGCTTGGCGACGGATGGGTCAGATACGCAGTATTTT. Full variable domain (rest looked up from reference TRBV5-1 and TRBJ2-3): KAGVTQTPRYLIKTRGQQVTLSCSPISGHRSVSWYQQTPGQGLQFLFEYFSETQRNKGNFPGRFSGRQFSNSRSEMNVSTLELGDSALYLCASSLATDGSDTQYFGPGTRLTVL.